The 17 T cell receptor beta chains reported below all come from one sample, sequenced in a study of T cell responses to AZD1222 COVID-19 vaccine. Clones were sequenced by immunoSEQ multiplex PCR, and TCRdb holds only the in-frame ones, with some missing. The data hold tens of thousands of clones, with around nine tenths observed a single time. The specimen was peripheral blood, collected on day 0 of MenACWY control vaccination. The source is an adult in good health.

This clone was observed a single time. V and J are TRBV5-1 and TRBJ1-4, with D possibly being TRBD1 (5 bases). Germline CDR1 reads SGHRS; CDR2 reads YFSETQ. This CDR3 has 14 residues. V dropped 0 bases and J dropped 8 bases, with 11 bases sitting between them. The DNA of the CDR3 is TGCGCCAGCAGCTTGGTAGGGGCGGAAGAAAAACTGTTTTTT. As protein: CASSLVGAEEKLFF.

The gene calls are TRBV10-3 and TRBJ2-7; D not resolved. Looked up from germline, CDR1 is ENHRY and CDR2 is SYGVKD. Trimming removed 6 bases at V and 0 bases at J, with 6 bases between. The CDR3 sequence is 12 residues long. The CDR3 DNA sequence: TGTGCCATCAGGGCCAGCTCCTACGAGCAGTACTTC. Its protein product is CAIRASSYEQYF.

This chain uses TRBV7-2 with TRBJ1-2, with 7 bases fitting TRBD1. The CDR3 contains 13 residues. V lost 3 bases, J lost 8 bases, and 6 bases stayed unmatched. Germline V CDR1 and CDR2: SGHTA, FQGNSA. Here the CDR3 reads CASSLTGTEGYTF. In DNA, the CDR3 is TGTGCCAGCAGCTTGACAGGGACGGAAGGCTACACCTTC.

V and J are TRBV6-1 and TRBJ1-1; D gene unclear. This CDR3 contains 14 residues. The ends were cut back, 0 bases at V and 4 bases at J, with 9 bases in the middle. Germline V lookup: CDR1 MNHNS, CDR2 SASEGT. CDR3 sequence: CASSEARGFTEAFF. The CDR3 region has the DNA TGTGCCAGCAGTGAAGCTCGGGGATTCACTGAAGCTTTCTTT.

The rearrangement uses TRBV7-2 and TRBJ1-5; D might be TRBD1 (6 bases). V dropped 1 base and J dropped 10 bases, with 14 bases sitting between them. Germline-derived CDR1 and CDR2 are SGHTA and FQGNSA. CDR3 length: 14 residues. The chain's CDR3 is CASSLGTAGTPQHF. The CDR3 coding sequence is TGTGCCAGCAGCTTAGGGACAGCGGGGACCCCCCAGCATTTT. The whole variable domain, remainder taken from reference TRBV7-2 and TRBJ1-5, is GAGVSQSPSNKVTEKGKDVELRCDPISGHTALYWYRQSLGQGLEFLIYFQGNSAPDKSGLPSDRFSAERTGGSVSTLTIQRTQQEDSAVYLCASSLGTAGTPQHFGDGTRLSIL.

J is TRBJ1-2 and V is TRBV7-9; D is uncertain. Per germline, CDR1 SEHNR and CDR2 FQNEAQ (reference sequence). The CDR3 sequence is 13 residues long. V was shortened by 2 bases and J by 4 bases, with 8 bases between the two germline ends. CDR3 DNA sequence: TGTGCCAGCAGCTTACTCGGGTCCTATGGCTACACCTTC. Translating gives CASSLLGSYGYTF.

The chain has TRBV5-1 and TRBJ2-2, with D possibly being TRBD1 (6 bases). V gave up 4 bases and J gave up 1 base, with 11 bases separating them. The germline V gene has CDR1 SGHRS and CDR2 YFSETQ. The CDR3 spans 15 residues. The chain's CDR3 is CASSPGQLNTGELFF. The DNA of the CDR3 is TGCGCCAGCAGCCCTGGACAGTTGAACACCGGGGAGCTGTTTTTT.

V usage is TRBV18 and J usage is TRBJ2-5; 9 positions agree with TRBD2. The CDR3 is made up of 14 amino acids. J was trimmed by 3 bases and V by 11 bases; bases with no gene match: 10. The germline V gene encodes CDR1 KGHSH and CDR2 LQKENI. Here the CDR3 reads CAGRSGRTEETQYF. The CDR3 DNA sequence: TGTGCCGGCCGTAGCGGGAGAACCGAAGAGACCCAGTACTTC.

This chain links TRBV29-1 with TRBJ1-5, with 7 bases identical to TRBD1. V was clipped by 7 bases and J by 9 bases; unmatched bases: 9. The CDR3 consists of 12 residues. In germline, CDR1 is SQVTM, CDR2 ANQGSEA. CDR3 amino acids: CSATGAAGPQHF. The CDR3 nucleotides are TGCAGCGCAACAGGGGCAGCCGGGCCCCAGCATTTT.

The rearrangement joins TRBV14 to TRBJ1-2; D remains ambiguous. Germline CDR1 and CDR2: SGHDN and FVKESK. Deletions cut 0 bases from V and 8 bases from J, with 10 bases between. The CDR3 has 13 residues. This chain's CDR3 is CASSQEGLGGYTF. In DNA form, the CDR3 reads TGTGCCAGCAGCCAAGAAGGACTCGGAGGCTACACCTTC.

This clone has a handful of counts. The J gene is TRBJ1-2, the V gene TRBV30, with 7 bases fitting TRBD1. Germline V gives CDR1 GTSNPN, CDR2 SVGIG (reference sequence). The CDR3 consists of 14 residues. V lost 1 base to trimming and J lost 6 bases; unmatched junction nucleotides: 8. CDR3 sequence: CAWSGQGFLDGYTF. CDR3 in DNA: TGTGCCTGGAGTGGACAGGGCTTTTTAGATGGCTACACCTTC.

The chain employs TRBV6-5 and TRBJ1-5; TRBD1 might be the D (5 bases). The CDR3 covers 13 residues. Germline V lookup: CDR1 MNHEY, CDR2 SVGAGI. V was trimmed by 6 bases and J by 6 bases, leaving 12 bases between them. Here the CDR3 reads CASSHDGGQPQHF. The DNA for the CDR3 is TGTGCCAGCAGCCACGACGGGGGTCAGCCCCAGCATTTT.

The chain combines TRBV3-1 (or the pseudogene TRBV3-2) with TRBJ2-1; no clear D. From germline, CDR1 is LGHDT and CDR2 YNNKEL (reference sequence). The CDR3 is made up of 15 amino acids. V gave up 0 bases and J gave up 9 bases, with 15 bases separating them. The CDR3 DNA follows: TGTGCCAGCAGCCAAGAGGTAAGAGGCGTGAGTGAGCAGTTCTTC. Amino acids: CASSQEVRGVSEQFF.

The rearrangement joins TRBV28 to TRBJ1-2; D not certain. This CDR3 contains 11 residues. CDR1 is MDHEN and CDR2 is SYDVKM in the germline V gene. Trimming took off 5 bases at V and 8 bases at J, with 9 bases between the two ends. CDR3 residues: CASSQARGYTF. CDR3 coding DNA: TGTGCCAGCAGTCAGGCGAGGGGCTACACCTTC.

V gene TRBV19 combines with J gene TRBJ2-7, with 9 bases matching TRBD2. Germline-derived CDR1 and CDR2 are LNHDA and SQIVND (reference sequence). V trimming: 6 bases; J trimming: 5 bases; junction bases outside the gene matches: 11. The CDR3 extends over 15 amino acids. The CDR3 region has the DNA TGTGCCAGTAGGTCGGGAGCGGGAGGTAGGCACGAGCAGTACTTC. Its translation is CASRSGAGGRHEQYF.

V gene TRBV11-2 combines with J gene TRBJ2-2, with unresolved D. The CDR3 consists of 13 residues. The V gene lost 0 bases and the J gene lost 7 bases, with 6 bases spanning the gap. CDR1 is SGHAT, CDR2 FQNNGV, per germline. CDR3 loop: CASSLDRSGELFF. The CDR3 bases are TGTGCCAGCAGCTTAGATCGAAGCGGGGAGCTGTTTTTT.

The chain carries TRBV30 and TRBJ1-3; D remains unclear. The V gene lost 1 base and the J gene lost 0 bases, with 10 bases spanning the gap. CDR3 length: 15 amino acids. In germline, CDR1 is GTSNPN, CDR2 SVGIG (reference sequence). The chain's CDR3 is CAWSGQISSGNTIYF. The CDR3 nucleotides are TGTGCCTGGAGTGGGCAGATTAGCTCTGGAAACACCATATATTTT. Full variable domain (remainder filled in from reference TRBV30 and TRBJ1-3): SQTIHQWPATLVQPVGSPLSLECTVEGTSNPNLYWYRQAAGRGLQLLFYSVGIGQISSEVPQNLSASRPQDRQFILSSKKLLLSDSGFYLCAWSGQISSGNTIYFGEGSWLTVV.